This paragraph reports one T cell receptor beta chain. What it binds is unknown. The entry originates in a study of shared clonotypes between healthy human individuals. Study conclusions and caveats: An effect of sequencing depth on clonotype sharing among donors was expected. Limited genetic and exposure-history diversity came from having few donors. Between a handful of donors, naive CD4 clonotypes were shared at a level of roughly 5.5%.

V dropped 0 bases and J dropped 8 bases, with 6 bases sitting between them. Germline V lookup: CDR1 SGHDT, CDR2 YYEEEE. The CDR3 is 12 residues long. In replicate PCRs of sorted subsets, around 0.2 ug DNA, roughly 31,000 T cell genomes, was used. The protocol was immunoSEQ multiplex PCR, while the TCRdb copy is restricted to in-frame clones and leaves out a portion. Of some 2 million clones in the sample, about 95% were seen once. The naive CD8 subset, CD45RO-negative cells positively selected for CCR7, excluded terminally differentiated effector memory CD45RA+ cells. Material for sequencing was naive CD8+ T cells sorted from blood. The chain carries TRBV5-6 and TRBJ2-1, with unresolved D. This clonotype was sampled from a man aged 18 to 29 in good health. The CDR3 sequence: CASSLAPDEQFF. The DNA for the CDR3 is TGTGCCAGCAGCTTGGCCCCGGATGAGCAGTTCTTC.